This T cell receptor (beta chain) was sequenced in a study of T cell repertoires in cytomegalovirus infection. Germline CDR1 MGHRA, CDR2 YSYEKL. The V gene lost 0 bases and the J gene lost 6 bases, with 9 bases spanning the gap. This CDR3 comprises 14 residues. Each CDR3 protein is one row after TCRdb ran MiXCR on the reads. The sample consists of some 280,000 distinct CDR3 sequences, around 13% of them appearing once. The sequencing input was PBMCs. V gene TRBV4-1 combines with J gene TRBJ2-4; D possibly corresponds to TRBD1 (6 bases). This clonotype was obtained from a human donor in good health (CMV status not recorded). Some clones in this sample may be carry-over from other donors' samples. The CDR3 loop reads CASSQEAQGNIQYF. The DNA of the CDR3 is TGCGCCAGCAGCCAAGAGGCACAGGGAAACATTCAGTACTTC.